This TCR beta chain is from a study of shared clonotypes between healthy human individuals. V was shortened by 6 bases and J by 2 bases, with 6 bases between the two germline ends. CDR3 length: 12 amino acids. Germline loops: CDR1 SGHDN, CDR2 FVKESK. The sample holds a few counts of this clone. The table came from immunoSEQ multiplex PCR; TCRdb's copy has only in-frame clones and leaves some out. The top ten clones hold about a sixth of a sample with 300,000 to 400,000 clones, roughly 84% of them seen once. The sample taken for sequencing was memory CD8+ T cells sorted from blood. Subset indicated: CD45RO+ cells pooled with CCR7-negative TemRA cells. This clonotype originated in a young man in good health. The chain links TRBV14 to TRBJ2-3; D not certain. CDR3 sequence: CASSSYTDTQYF. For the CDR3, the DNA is TGTGCCAGCAGTAGCTACACAGATACGCAGTATTTT.